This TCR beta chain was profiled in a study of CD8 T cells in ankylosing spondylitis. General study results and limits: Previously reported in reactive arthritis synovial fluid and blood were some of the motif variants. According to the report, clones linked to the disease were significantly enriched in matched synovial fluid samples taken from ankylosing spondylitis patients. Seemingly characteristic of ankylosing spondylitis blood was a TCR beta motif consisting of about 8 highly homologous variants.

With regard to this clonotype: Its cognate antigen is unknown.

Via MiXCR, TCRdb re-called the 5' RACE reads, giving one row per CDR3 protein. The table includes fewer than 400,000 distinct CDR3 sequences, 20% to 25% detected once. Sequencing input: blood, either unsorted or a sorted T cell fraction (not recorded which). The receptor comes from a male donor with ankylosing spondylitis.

The CDR3: CSAMGTSGYGWNEQFF. The CDR3, as DNA: TGCAGTGCTATGGGGACTAGCGGGTATGGATGGAATGAGCAGTTCTTC. V is TRBV20-1 and J is TRBJ2-1; 12 bases match TRBD2. The length of the CDR3 is 16 residues. The V and J ends lost 4 bases and 7 bases, in that order; junction bases with no gene match: 11. Germline V gene lookup returns CDR1 DFQATT and CDR2 SNEGSKA (reference sequence).